The present TCR beta chain was sequenced within a study of Ad26.COV2.S vaccination and SARS-CoV-2 variants. Overall study context: Dosing was one shot or two shots 56 days apart. Notes on the study in general: While placebo recipients had lower spike-specific TCR breadth, vaccine recipients had more. Across vaccine and placebo recipients, the breadth of non-spike TCRs was similar. Substantial breadth was reported for post-vaccination spike-specific CD8+ and CD4+ T cells.

Concerning this clone itself: Its target is unknown.

Treatment indicated: around 19 received Ad26.COV2.S at low or high dose, single or two shots; a few received placebo; per-sample allocation not given. Samples analyzed were those drawn on day 63 after the first vaccine or placebo injection. Sequencing was performed with immunoSEQ multiplex PCR; in TCRdb, only in-frame clones are kept and a portion is missing. The sample carries around 300,000 clones, about 87% recorded once. The CDR3 covers 16 residues. Germline CDR1 reads SGHTA; CDR2 reads FQGNSA. The V gene lost 5 bases and the J gene lost 7 bases, with 22 bases spanning the gap. The sequence came from a person aged 18 to 65 who received the Ad26.COV2.S COVID-19 vaccine or a placebo. The J gene is TRBJ2-3, the V gene TRBV7-2; D is ambiguous. This sample comprised peripheral blood, obtained in a trial of Ad26.COV2.S vaccine versus placebo. CDR3 bases: TGTGCCAGCAGCCCTACCCCGGGTTTAAGCGCTAATACGCAGTATTTT. It specifies CASSPTPGLSANTQYF.